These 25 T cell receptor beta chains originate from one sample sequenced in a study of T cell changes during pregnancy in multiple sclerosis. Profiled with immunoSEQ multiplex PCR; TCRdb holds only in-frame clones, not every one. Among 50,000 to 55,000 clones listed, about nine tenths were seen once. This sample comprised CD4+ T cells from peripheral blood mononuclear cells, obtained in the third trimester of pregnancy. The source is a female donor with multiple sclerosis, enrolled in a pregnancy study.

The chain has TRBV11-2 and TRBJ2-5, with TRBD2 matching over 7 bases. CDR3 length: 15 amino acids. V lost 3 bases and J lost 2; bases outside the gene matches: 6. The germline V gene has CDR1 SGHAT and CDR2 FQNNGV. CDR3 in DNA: TGTGCCAGCAGCTTTGTGGCTAGCGGTCAAGAGACCCAGTACTTC. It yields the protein CASSFVASGQETQYF.

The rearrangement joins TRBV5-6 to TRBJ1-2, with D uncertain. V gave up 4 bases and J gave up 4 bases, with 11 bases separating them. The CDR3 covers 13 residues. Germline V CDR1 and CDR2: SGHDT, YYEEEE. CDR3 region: CASSGRQAYGYTF. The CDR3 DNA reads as TGTGCCAGCAGCGGTAGGCAGGCCTATGGCTACACCTTC.

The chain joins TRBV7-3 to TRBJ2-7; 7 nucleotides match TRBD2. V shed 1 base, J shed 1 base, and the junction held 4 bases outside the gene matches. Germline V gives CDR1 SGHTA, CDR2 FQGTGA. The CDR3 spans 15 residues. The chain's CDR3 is CASSLIGGGSYEQYF. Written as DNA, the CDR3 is TGTGCCAGCAGCTTAATTGGGGGGGGATCCTACGAGCAGTACTTC. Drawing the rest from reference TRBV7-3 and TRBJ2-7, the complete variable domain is GAGVSQTPSNKVTEKGKYVELRCDPISGHTALYWYRQSLGQGPEFLIYFQGTGAADDSGLPNDRFFAVRPEGSVSTLKIQRTERGDSAVYLCASSLIGGGSYEQYFGPGTRLTVT.

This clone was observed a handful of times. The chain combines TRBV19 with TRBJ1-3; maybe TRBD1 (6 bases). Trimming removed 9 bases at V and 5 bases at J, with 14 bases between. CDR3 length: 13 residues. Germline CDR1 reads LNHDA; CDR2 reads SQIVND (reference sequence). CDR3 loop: CARRTGKRNTIYF. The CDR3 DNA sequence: TGTGCCAGGCGAACAGGGAAACGAAACACCATATATTTT.

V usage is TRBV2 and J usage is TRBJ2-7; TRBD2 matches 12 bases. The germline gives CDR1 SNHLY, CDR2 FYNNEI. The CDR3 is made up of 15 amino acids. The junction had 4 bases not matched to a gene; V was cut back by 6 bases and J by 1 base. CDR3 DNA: TGTGCCAGCAGCGATACTAGCGGGGGGTCCTACGAGCAGTACTTC. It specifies CASSDTSGGSYEQYF.

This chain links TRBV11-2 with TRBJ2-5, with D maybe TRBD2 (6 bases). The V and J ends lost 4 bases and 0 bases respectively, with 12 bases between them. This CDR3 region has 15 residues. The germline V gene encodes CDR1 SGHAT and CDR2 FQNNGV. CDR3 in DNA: TGTGCCAGCAGCTCTTTTGGGGGGTACCAAGAGACCCAGTACTTC. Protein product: CASSSFGGYQETQYF.

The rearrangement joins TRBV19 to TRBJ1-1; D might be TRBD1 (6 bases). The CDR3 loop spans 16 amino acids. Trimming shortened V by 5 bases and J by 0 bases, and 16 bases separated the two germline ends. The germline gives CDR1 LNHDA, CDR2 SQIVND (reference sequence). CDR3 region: CASSRNRAGMNTEAFF. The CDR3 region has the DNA TGTGCCAGTAGTCGCAACAGGGCCGGGATGAACACTGAAGCTTTCTTT.

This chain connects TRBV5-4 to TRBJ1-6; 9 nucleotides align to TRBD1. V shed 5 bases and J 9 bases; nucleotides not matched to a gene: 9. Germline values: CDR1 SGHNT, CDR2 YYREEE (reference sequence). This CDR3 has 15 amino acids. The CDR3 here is CASSWDRDRSSPLHF. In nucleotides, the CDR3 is TGTGCCAGCAGTTGGGACAGGGACCGAAGTTCACCCCTCCACTTT. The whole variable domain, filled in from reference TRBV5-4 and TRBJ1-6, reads ETGVTQSPTHLIKTRGQQVTLRCSSQSGHNTVSWYQQALGQGPQFIFQYYREEENGRGNFPPRFSGLQFPNYSSELNVNALELDDSALYLCASSWDRDRSSPLHFGNGTRLTVT.

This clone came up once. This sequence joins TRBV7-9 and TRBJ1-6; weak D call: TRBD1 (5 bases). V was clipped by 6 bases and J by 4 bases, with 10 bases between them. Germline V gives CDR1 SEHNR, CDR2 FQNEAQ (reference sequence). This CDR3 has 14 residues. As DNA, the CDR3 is TGTGCCAGCAGGGATACAGGTTATAATTCACCCCTCCACTTT. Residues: CASRDTGYNSPLHF.

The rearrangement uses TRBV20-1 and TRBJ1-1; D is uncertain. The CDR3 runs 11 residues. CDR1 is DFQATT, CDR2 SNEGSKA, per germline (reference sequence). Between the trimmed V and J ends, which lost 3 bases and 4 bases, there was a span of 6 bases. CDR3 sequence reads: CSARRSTEAFF. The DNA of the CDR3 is TGCAGTGCTAGGAGGAGCACTGAAGCTTTCTTT.

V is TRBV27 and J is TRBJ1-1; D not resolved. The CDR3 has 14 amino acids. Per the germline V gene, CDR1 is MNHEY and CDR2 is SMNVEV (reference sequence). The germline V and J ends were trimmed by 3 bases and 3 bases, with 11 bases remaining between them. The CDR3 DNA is TGTGCCAGCAGTTTTAGCCGCCCGTACACTGAAGCTTTCTTT. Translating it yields CASSFSRPYTEAFF.

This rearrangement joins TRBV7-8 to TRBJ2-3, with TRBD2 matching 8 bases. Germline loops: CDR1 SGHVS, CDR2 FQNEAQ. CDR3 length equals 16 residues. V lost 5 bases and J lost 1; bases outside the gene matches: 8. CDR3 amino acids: CASSKIAGPRTDTQYF. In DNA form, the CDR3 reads TGTGCCAGCAGCAAAATAGCGGGGCCACGCACAGATACGCAGTATTTT. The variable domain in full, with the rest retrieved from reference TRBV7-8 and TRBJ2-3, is GAGVSQSPRYKVAKRGQDVALRCDPISGHVSLFWYQQALGQGPEFLTYFQNEAQLDKSGLPSDRFFAERPEGSVSTLKIQRTQQEDSAVYLCASSKIAGPRTDTQYFGPGTRLTVL.

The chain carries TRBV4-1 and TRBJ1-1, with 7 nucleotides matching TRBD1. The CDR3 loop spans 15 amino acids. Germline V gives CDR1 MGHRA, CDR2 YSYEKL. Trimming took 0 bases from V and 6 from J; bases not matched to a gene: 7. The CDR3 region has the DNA TGCGCCAGCAGCCAAGATCCTCACAGGGGCGCTGAAGCTTTCTTT. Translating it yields CASSQDPHRGAEAFF.

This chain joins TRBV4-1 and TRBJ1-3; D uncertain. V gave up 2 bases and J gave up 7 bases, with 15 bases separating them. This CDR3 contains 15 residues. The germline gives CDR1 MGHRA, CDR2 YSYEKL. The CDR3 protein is CASSQIEGLVNTIYF. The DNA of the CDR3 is TGCGCCAGCAGCCAAATTGAGGGTCTGGTCAACACCATATATTTT.

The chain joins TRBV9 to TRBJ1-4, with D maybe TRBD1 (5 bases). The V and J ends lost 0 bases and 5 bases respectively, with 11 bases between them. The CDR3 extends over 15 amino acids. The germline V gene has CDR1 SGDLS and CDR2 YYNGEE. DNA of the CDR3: TGTGCCAGCAGCGTAGCCGACGGACAAAATGAAAAACTGTTTTTT. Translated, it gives CASSVADGQNEKLFF.

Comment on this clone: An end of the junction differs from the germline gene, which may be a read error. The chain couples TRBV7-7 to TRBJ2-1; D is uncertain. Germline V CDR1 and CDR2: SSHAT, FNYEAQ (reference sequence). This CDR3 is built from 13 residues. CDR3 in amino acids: CASSRPGYNEQFF. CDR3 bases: TGTGCTAGCAGCCGCCCAGGTTACAATGAGCAGTTCTTC.

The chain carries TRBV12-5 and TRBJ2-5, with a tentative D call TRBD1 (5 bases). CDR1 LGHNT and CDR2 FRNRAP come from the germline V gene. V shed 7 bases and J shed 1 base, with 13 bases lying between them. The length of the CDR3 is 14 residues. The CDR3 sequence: CASAPWGSQETQYF. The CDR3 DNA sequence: TGTGCTAGTGCCCCCTGGGGCAGCCAAGAGACCCAGTACTTC.

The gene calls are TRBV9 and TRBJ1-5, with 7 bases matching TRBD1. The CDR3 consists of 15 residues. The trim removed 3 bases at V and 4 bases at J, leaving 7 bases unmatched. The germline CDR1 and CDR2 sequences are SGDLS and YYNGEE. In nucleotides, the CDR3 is TGTGCCAGCAGCGCATTCGACAGGGTGAATCAGCCCCAGCATTTT. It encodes CASSAFDRVNQPQHF. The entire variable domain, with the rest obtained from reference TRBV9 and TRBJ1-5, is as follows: DSGVTQTPKHLITATGQRVTLRCSPRSGDLSVYWYQQSLDQGLQFLIQYYNGEERAKGNILERFSAQQFPDLHSELNLSSLELGDSALYFCASSAFDRVNQPQHFGDGTRLSIL.

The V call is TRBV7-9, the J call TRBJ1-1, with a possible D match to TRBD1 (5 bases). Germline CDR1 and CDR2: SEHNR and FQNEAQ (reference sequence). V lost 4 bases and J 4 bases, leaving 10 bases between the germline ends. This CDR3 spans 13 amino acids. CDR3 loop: CASSSQGSTEAFF. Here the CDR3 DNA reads TGTGCCAGCAGCTCGCAGGGAAGCACTGAAGCTTTCTTT.

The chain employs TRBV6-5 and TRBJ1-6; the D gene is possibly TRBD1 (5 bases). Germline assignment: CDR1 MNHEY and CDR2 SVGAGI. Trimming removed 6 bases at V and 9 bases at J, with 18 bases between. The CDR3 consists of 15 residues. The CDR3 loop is CASRTEAGYASPLHF. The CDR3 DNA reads TGTGCCAGCAGGACCGAAGCAGGGTACGCTTCACCCCTCCACTTT.

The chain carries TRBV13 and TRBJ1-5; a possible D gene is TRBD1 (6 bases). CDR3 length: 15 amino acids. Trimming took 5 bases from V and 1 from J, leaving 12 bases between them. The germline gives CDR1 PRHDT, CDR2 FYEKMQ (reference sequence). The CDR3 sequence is CASSSGGGSNQPQHF. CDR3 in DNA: TGTGCCAGCAGCAGTGGGGGCGGGAGCAATCAGCCCCAGCATTTT.

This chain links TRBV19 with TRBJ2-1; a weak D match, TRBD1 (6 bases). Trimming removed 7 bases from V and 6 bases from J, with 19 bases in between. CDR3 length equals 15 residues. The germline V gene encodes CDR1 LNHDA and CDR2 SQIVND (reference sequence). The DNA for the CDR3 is TGTGCCAGTACTCGATACAGGGTGGGAAGCAATGAGCAGTTCTTC. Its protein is CASTRYRVGSNEQFF.

CDR3 DNA sequence: TGTGCCAGCAGTCGGCAGGGTATAGAGGGCTACACCTTC. The encoded protein is CASSRQGIEGYTF. The gene calls are TRBV25-1 and TRBJ1-2, with D possibly TRBD1 on 5 matching bases. CDR3 length: 13 residues. The V gene lost 5 bases and the J gene lost 8 bases, with 15 bases spanning the gap. Per germline, CDR1 MGHDK and CDR2 SYGVNS.

The CDR3 sequence is CASSRSAFSGQRETQYF. The DNA of the CDR3 is TGTGCCAGCAGCCGCTCGGCGTTCAGCGGGCAAAGGGAGACCCAGTACTTC. This chain joins TRBV7-6 and TRBJ2-5, with a possible D match to TRBD2 (6 bases). The germline CDR1 and CDR2 sequences are SGHVS and FNYEAQ. CDR3 length equals 17 residues. V was shortened by 5 bases and J by 5 bases, with 24 bases between the two germline ends.

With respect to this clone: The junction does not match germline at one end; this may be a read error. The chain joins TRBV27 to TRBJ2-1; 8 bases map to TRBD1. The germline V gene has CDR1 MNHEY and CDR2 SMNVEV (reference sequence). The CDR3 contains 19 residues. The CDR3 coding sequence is TGTGCTAGCAGTTTATTGAGACCCCTACAGGGGGAAGGGGTCAATGAGCAGTTCTTC. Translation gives CASSLLRPLQGEGVNEQFF.